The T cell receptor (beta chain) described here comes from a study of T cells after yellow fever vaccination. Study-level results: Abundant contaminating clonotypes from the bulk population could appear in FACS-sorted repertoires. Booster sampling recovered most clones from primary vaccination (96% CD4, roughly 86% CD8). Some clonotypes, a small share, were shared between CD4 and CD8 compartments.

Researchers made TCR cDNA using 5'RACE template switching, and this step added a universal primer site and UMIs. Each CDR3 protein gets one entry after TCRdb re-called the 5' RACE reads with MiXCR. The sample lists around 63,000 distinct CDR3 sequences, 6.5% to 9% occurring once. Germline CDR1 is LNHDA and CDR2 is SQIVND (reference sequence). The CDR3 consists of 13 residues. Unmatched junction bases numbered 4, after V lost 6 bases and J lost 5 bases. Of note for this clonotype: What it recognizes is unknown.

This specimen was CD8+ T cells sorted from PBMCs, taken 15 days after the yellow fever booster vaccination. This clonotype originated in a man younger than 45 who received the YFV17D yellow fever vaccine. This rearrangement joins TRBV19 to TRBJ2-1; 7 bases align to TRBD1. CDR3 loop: CASSVGQNNEQFF. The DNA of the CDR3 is TGTGCCAGTAGCGTGGGACAGAACAATGAGCAGTTCTTC.